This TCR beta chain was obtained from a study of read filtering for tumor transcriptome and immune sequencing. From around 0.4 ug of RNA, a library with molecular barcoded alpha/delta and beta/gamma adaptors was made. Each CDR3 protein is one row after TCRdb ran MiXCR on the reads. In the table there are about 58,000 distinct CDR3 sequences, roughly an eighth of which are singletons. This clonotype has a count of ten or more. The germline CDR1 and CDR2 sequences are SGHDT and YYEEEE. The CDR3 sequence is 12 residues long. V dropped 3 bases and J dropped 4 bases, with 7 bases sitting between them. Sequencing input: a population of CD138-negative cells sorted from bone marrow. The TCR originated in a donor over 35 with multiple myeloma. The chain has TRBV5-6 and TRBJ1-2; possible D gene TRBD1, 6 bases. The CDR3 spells CASSSTGYGYTF. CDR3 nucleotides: TGTGCCAGCAGCTCGACAGGCTATGGCTACACCTTC.